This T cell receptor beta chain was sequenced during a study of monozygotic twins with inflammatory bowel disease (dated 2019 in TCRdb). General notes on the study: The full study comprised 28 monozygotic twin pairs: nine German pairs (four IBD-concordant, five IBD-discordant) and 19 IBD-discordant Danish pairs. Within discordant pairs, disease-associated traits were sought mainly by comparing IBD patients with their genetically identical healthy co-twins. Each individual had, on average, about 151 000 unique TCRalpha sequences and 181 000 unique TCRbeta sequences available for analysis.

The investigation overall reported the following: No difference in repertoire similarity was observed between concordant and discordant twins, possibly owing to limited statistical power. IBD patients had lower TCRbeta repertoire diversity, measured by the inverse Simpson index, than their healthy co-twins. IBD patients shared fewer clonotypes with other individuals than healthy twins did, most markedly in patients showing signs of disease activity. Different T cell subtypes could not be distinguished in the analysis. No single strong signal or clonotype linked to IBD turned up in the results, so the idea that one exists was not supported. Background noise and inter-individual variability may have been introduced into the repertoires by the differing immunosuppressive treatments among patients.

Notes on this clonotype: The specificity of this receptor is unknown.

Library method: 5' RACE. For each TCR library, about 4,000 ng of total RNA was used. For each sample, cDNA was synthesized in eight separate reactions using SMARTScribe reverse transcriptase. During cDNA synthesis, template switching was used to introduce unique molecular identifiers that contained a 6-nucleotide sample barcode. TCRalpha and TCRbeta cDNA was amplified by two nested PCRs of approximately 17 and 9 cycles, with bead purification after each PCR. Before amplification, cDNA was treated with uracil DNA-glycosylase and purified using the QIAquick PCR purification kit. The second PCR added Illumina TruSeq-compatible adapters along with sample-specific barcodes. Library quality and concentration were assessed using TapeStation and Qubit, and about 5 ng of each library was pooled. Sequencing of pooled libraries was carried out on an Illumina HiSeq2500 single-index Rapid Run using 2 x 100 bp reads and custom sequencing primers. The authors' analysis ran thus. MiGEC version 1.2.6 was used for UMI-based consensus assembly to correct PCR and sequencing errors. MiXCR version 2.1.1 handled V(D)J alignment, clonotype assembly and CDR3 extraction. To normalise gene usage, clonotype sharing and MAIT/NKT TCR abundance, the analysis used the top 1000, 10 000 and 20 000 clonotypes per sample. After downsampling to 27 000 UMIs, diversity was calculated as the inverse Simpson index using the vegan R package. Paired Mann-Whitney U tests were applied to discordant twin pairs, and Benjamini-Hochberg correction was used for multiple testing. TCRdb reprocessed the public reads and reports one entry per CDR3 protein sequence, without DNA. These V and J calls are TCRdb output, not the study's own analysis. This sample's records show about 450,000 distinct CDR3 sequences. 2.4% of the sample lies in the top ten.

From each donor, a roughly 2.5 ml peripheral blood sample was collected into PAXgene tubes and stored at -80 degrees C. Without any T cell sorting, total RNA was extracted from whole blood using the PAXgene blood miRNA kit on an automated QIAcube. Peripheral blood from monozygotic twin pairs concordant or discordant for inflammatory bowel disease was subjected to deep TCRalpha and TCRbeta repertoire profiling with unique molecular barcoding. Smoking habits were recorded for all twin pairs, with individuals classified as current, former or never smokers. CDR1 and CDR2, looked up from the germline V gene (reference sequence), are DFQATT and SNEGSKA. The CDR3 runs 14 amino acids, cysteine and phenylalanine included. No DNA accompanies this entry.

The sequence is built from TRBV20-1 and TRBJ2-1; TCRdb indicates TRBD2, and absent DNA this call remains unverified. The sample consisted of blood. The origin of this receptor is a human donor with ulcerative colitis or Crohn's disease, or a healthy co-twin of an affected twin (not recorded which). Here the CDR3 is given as CSASSLTAYNEQFF.